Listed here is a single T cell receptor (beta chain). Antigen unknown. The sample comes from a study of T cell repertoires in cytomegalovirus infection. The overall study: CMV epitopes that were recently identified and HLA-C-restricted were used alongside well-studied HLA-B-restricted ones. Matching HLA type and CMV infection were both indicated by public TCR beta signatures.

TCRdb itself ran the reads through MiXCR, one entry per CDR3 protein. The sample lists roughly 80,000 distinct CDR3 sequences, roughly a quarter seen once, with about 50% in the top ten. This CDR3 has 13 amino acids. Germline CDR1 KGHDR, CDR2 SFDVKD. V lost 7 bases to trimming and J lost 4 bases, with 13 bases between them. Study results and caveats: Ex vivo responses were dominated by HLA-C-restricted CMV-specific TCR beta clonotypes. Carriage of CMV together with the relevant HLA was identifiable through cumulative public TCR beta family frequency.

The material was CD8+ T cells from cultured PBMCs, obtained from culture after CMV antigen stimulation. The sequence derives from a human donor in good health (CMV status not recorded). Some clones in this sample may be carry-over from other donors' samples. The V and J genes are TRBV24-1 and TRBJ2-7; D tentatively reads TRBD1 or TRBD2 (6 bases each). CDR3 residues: CATSPTGRYEQYF. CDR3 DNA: TGTGCCACCAGCCCTACAGGGAGGTACGAGCAGTACTTC.